A selection of T cell receptor beta chains follows, all from one sample in a study of human T cells and chemical hapten exposure. TCRdb re-derived calls from the RACE reads in MiXCR, one entry per CDR3 protein. This table has 120,000 or so distinct CDR3 sequences, roughly 12% appearing once. The sequences come from whole blood, collected in connection with sensitization to the hapten diphenylcyclopropenone (DPC). All receptors derive from a woman younger than 30 with alopecia areata. Some clones in this sample may be carry-over from other donors' samples. The CDR3 runs from the conserved cysteine through the conserved F or W. The order of the fields is J gene, clone size, V gene, D gene, CDR3 protein. D genes are given only for firm matches. Not all rows give a size; the values are once, few, many and, for expanded clones, a class.

j_call: TRBJ2-3; clone_size: many; v_call: TRBV11-3; d_call: .; cdr3_aa: CASSFLFTDTQYF
j_call: TRBJ1-1; clone_size: few; v_call: TRBV7-2; d_call: .; cdr3_aa: CASRSQENTEAFF
j_call: TRBJ1-1; clone_size: many; v_call: TRBV6-2/TRBV6-3; d_call: .; cdr3_aa: CASSYEGYTEAFF
j_call: TRBJ2-3; clone_size: .; v_call: TRBV11-2; d_call: .; cdr3_aa: CASSLDHREDSTDTQYF
j_call: TRBJ2-3; clone_size: .; v_call: TRBV12-3/TRBV12-4; d_call: .; cdr3_aa: CASLGLAYTDTQYF
j_call: TRBJ1-6; clone_size: .; v_call: TRBV29-1; d_call: .; cdr3_aa: CSVGDNSPLHF
j_call: TRBJ2-5; clone_size: few; v_call: TRBV2; d_call: .; cdr3_aa: CASSERVWGKYQETQYF
j_call: TRBJ2-2; clone_size: few; v_call: TRBV20-1; d_call: .; cdr3_aa: CSAKQGPGELFF
j_call: TRBJ2-3; clone_size: few; v_call: TRBV7-2; d_call: .; cdr3_aa: CASSLVLWGRDTQYF
j_call: TRBJ1-6; clone_size: .; v_call: TRBV28; d_call: TRBD1; cdr3_aa: CASSLTGQPPLHF
j_call: TRBJ2-7; clone_size: many; v_call: TRBV9; d_call: .; cdr3_aa: CASSVVPDPYEQYF
j_call: TRBJ2-5; clone_size: .; v_call: TRBV5-1; d_call: .; cdr3_aa: CASSGQETQYF
j_call: TRBJ1-1; clone_size: .; v_call: TRBV3-1; d_call: TRBD1; cdr3_aa: CASSRSGGTEAFF
j_call: TRBJ2-7; clone_size: .; v_call: TRBV20-1; d_call: .; cdr3_aa: CSARDRWDSYEQYF
j_call: TRBJ1-2; clone_size: .; v_call: TRBV7-9; d_call: .; cdr3_aa: CASSLVGTPTNYGYTF
j_call: TRBJ2-3; clone_size: .; v_call: TRBV11-2; d_call: .; cdr3_aa: CASNVSPLWDTQYF
j_call: TRBJ1-1; clone_size: few; v_call: TRBV2; d_call: TRBD1; cdr3_aa: CASTGGQGARFTTEAFF
j_call: TRBJ2-4; clone_size: few; v_call: TRBV19; d_call: .; cdr3_aa: CASSPIQLSISDIQYF
j_call: TRBJ1-3; clone_size: .; v_call: TRBV6-2/TRBV6-3; d_call: TRBD1; cdr3_aa: CASGRQGRNTIYF
j_call: TRBJ1-5; clone_size: many; v_call: TRBV7-2; d_call: .; cdr3_aa: CASSYGTALPQHF
j_call: TRBJ1-1; clone_size: few; v_call: TRBV28; d_call: .; cdr3_aa: CASSPPDGGKAFF
j_call: TRBJ1-5; clone_size: .; v_call: TRBV6-4; d_call: .; cdr3_aa: CASSEFWGINQPQHF
j_call: TRBJ1-1; clone_size: .; v_call: TRBV15; d_call: TRBD1; cdr3_aa: CATEGQLNTEAFF
j_call: TRBJ1-4; clone_size: .; v_call: TRBV2; d_call: .; cdr3_aa: CASRKDILGKLFF
j_call: TRBJ2-7; clone_size: few; v_call: TRBV21-1; d_call: .; cdr3_aa: CASSKGAASRPEQYF
j_call: TRBJ1-2; clone_size: few; v_call: TRBV3-1; d_call: .; cdr3_aa: CASSRSTVIYGYTF
j_call: TRBJ1-1; clone_size: .; v_call: TRBV28; d_call: .; cdr3_aa: CASSMGPMGANTEAFF
j_call: TRBJ2-7; clone_size: .; v_call: TRBV20-1; d_call: TRBD1; cdr3_aa: CSARDPGQGRYYEQYF
j_call: TRBJ1-2; clone_size: .; v_call: TRBV29-1; d_call: TRBD1; cdr3_aa: CSVDPRQGARGYTF
j_call: TRBJ2-1; clone_size: few; v_call: TRBV10-3; d_call: .; cdr3_aa: CAISDPRGRYRDNEQFF
j_call: TRBJ1-3; clone_size: .; v_call: TRBV4-3; d_call: .; cdr3_aa: CASSQDWADSGNTIYF
j_call: TRBJ1-1; clone_size: .; v_call: TRBV7-6; d_call: .; cdr3_aa: CASSSEVFMNTEAFF
j_call: TRBJ1-3; clone_size: few; v_call: TRBV30; d_call: .; cdr3_aa: CAWSLPGHSEYDSGNTIYF
j_call: TRBJ1-3; clone_size: .; v_call: TRBV30; d_call: .; cdr3_aa: CAWSNSAGNTIYF
j_call: TRBJ1-6; clone_size: few; v_call: TRBV7-2; d_call: TRBD1; cdr3_aa: CATLSGTGESPLHF
j_call: TRBJ2-5; clone_size: few; v_call: TRBV12-3/TRBV12-4; d_call: .; cdr3_aa: CASSLAGAETQYF
j_call: TRBJ2-5; clone_size: .; v_call: TRBV5-4; d_call: TRBD1; cdr3_aa: CASSLGTGAPRQETQYF
j_call: TRBJ2-4; clone_size: few; v_call: TRBV18; d_call: TRBD1; cdr3_aa: CASSPPGQGRNIQYF
j_call: TRBJ1-4; clone_size: many; v_call: TRBV7-9; d_call: .; cdr3_aa: CASSELGGQDEKLFF
j_call: TRBJ2-3; clone_size: many; v_call: TRBV9; d_call: .; cdr3_aa: CASSVDLGAGADTQYF
j_call: TRBJ2-3; clone_size: .; v_call: TRBV5-1; d_call: TRBD2; cdr3_aa: CANPGGRTDTQYF
j_call: TRBJ2-7; clone_size: many; v_call: TRBV28; d_call: .; cdr3_aa: CASSQGGTVYEQYF